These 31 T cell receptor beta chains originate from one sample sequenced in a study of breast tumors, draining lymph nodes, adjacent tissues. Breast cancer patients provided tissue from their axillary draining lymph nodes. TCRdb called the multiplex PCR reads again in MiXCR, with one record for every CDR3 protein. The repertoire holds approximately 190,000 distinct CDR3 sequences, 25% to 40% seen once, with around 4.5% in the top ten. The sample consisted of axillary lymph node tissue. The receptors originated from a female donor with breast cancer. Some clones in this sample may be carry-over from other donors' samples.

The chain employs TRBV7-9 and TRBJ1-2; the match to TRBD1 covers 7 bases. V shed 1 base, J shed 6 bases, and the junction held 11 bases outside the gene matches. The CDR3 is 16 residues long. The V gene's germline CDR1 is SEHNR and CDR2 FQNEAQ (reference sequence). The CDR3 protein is CASSLEQGGAVDGYTF. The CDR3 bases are TGTGCCAGCAGCTTAGAGCAGGGGGGGGCAGTTGATGGCTACACCTTC.

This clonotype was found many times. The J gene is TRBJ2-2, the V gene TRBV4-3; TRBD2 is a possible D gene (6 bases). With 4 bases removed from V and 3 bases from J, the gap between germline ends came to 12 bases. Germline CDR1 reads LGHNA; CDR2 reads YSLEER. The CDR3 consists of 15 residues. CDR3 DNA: TGCGCCAGCAGCCTGATCGGGGGAGACACCGGGGAGCTGTTTTTT. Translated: CASSLIGGDTGELFF.

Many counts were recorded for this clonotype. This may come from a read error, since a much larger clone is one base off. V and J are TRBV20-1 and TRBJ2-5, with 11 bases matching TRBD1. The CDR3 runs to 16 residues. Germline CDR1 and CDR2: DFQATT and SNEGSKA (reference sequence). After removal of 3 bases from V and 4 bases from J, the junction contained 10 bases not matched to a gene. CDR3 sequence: CSARDRGRWAPETQYF. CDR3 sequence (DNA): TGCAGTGCTAGGGACAGGGGGCGCTGGGCTCCAGAGACCCAGTACTTC.

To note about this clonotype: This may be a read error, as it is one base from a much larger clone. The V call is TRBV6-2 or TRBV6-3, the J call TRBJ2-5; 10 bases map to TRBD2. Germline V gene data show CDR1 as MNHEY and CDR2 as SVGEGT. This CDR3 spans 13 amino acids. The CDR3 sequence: CASSSLAGETLYF. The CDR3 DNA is TGTGCCAGCAGTTCCCTAGCGGGAGAGACCCTGTACTTC.

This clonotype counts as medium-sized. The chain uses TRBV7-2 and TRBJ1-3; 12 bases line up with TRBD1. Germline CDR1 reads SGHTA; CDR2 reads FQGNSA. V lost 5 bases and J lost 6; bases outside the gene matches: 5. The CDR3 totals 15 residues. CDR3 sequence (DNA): TGTGCCAGCAGCAGGGACAGGGGGCTTGAAAACACCATATATTTT. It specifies CASSRDRGLENTIYF.

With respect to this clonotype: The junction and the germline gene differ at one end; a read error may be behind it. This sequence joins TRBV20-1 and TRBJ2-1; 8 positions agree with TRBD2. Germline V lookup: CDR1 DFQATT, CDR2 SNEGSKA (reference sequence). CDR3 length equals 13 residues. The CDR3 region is CSAGSVAGNERFF. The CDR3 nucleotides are TGCAGTGCTGGTTCCGTAGCGGGGAATGAGCGGTTCTTC.

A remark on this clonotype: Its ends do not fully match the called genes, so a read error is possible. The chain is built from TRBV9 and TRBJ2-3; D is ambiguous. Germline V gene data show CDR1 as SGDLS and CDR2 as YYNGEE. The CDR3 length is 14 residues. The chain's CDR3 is CASSRDTRTDAQYF. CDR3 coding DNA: TGTGCCAGCAGCCGTGACACCCGCACAGATGCGCAGTATTTT.

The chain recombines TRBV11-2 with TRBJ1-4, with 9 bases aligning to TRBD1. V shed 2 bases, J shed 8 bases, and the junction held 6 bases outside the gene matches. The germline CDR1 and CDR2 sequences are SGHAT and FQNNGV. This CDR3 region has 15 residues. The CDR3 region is CASSLTGGPGEKLFF. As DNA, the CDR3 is TGTGCCAGCAGCTTAACAGGGGGCCCGGGCGAAAAACTGTTTTTT.

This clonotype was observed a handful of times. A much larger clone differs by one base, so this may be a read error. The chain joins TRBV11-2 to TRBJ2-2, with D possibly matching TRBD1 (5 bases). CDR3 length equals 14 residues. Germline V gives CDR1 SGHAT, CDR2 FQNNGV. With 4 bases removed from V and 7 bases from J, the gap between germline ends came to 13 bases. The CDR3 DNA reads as TGTGCCAGCAGCTCTCATACGGACATCGGGGAGCTGTTTTTT. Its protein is CASSSHTDIGELFF.

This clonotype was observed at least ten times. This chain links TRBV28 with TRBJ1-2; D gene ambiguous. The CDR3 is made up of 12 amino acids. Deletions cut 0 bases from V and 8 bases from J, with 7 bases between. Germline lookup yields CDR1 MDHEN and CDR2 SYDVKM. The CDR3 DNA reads TGTGCCAGCAGTTTATGGACGCGAGGCTACACCTTC. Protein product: CASSLWTRGYTF.

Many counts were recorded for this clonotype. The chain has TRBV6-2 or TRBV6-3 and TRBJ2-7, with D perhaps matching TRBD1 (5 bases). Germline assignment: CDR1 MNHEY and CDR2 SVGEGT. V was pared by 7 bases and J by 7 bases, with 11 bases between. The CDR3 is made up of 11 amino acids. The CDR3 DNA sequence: TGTGCCAGCACCTACAGGCTTGAGCAGTACTTC. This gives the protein CASTYRLEQYF.

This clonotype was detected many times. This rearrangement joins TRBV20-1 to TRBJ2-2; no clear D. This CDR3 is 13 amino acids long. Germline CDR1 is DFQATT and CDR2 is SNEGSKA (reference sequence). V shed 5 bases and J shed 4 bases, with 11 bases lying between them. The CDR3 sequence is CSAPLYFTGELFF. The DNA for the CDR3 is TGCAGTGCTCCCCTCTACTTCACCGGGGAGCTGTTTTTT.

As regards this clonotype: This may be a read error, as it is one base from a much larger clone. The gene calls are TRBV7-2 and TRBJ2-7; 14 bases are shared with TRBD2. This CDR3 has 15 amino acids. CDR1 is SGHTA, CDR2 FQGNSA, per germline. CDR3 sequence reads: CASRQGLAGVYEQHF. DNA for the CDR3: TGTGCCAGCAGGCAGGGACTAGCGGGAGTCTACGAGCAGCACTTC.

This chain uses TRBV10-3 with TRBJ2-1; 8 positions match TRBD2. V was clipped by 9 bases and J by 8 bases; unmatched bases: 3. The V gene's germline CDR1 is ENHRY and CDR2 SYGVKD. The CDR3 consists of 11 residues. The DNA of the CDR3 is TGTGCCATTAGCGGGATGGATGAGCAGTTCTTC. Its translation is CAISGMDEQFF.

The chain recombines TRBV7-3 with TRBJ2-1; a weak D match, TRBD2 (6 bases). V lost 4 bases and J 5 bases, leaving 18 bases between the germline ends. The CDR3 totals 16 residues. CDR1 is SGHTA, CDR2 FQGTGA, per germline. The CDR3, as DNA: TGTGCCAGCAGCTCTACCCCGGGACTGAACAACAATGAGCAGTTCTTC. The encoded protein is CASSSTPGLNNNEQFF.

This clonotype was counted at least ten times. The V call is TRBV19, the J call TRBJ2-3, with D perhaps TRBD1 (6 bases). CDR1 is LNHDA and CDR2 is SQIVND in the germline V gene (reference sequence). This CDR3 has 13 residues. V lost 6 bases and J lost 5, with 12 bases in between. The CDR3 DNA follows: TGTGCCAGTAGCCGGGACATTAGAGATACGCAGTATTTT. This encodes CASSRDIRDTQYF.

CDR3 sequence reads: CASSRARWGWETQYF. The CDR3 nucleotides are TGTGCCAGCAGTCGGGCGCGGTGGGGTTGGGAGACCCAGTACTTC. The J gene is TRBJ2-5, the V gene TRBV12-3 or TRBV12-4, with D unclear. V lost 5 bases, J lost 5 bases, and 18 bases lay in between. This CDR3 has 15 amino acids.

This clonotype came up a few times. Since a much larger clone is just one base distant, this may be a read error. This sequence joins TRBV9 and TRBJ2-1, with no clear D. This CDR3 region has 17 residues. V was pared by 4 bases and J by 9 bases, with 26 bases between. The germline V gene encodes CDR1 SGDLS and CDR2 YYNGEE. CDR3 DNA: TGTGCCAGCAGCTCACATTCGGGCGGAGCATACGGCACTGAGCAGTTCTTC. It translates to CASSSHSGGAYGTEQFF.

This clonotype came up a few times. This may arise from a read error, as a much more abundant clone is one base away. The CDR3 DNA follows: TGCGGTGGGAGAGACCCTGGATACTCCTACGAGCAGTACTTC. Translated: CGGRDPGYSYEQYF. The V and J genes are TRBV20-1 and TRBJ2-7; maybe TRBD2 (5 bases). Germline CDR1 and CDR2: DFQATT and SNEGSKA (reference sequence). The CDR3 totals 14 residues.

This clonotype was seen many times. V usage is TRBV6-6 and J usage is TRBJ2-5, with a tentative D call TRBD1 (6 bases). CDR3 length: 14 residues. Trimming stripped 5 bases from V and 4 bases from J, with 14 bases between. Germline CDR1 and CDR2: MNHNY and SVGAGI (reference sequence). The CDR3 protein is CASSPSQGRETQYF. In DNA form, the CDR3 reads TGTGCCAGCAGTCCTTCTCAGGGGAGAGAGACCCAGTACTTC.

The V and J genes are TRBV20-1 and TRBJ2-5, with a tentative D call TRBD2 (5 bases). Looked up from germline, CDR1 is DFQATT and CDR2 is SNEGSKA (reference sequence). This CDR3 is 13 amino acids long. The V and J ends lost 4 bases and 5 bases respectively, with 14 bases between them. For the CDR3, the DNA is TGCAGTGCTAAATCCGGGGTAACGGAGACCCAGTACTTC. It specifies CSAKSGVTETQYF.

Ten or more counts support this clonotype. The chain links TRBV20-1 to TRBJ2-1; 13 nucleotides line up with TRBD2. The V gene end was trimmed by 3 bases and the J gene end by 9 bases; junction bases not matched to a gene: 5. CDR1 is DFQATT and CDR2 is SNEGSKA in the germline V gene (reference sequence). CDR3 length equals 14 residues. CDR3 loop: CSASRTSGGSEQFF. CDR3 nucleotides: TGCAGTGCTAGTCGGACTAGCGGGGGAAGTGAGCAGTTCTTC.

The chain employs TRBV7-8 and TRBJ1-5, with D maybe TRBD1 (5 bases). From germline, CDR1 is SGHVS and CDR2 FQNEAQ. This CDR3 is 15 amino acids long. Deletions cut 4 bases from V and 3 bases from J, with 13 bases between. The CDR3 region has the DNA TGTGCCAGCAGCTCCGGGACCGCCTACAATCAGCCCCAGCATTTT. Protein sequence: CASSSGTAYNQPQHF.

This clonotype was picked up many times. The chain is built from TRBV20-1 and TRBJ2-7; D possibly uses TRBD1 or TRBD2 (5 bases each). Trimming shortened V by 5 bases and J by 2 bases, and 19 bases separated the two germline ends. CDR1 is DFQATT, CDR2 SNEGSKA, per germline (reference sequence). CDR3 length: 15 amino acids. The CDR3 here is CSASSIRGQTYEQYF. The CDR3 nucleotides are TGCAGTGCTTCATCGATCCGGGGCCAAACCTACGAGCAGTACTTC.

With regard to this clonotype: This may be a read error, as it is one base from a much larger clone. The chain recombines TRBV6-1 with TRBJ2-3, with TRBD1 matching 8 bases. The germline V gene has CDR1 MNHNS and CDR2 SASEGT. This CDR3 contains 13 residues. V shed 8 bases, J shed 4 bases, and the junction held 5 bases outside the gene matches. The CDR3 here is CASLGRGPDTQYF. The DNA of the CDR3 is TGTGCCAGCTTGGGCAGGGGGCCAGATACGCAGTATTTT.

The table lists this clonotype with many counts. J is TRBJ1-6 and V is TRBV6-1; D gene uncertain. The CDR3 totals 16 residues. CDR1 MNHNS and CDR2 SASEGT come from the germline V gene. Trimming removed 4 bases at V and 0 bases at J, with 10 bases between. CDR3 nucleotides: TGTGCCAGCAGTGGAAGCACCGTCTCCTATAATTCACCCCTCCACTTT. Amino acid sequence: CASSGSTVSYNSPLHF.

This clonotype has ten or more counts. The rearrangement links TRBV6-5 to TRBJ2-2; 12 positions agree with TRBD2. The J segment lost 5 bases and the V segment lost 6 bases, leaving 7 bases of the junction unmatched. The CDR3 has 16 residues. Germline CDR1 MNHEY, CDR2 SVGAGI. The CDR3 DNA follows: TGTGCCAGCAGACCGACTAGCGGGAGTTTAACCGGGGAGCTGTTTTTT. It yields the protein CASRPTSGSLTGELFF.

This CDR3 reads CASSPQTGRIEAFF. CDR3 nucleotide sequence: TGTGCCAGCAGCCCCCAAACAGGGCGGATTGAAGCTTTCTTT. The chain employs TRBV6-5 and TRBJ1-1; a weak D match, TRBD1 (6 bases). The CDR3 consists of 14 residues. Trimming stripped 6 bases from V and 7 bases from J, with 18 bases between. The germline gives CDR1 MNHEY, CDR2 SVGAGI.

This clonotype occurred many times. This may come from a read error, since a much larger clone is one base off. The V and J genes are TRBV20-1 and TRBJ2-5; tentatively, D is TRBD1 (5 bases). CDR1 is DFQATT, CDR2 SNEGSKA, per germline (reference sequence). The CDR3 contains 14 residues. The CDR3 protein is CSADAAGFQATQYF. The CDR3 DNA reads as TGCAGTGCCGACGCTGCAGGGTTCCAAGCGACCCAGTACTTC.

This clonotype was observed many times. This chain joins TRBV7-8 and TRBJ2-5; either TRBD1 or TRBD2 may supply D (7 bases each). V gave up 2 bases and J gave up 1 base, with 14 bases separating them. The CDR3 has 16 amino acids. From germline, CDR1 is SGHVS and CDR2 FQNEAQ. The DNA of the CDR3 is TGTGCCAGCAGCTTACAGGCAGGGGGGGTCCAAGAGACCCAGTACTTC. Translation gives CASSLQAGGVQETQYF.

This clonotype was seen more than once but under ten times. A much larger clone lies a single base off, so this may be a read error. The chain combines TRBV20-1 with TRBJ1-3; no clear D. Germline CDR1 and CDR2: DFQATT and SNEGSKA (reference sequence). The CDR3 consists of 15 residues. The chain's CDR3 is CRARFGVPSGNTIYF. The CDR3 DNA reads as TGCAGAGCTAGATTCGGGGTCCCCTCTGGAAACACCATATATTTT.